Listed below are T cell receptor beta chains from one sample, sequenced in a study of cytomegalovirus exposure and HLA in healthy donors. Sequencing used immunoSEQ multiplex PCR; TCRdb keeps in-frame clones, though not all of them. The data show about 120,000 clones, 75% to 85% seen once. The sequencing sample was made of PBMCs. These receptors were collected from a young man in good health and CMV-seropositive. CDR3s include the opening cysteine and the closing phenylalanine or tryptophan. Each record gives: V gene, J gene, D gene, clone size, CDR3 DNA, CDR3 protein. D genes are given only for firm matches. Expanded clones get a size class; other rows say once, few or many, or leave the size out.

>TRBV5-4|TRBJ2-5|-|-
TGTGCCAGCAGCTTAATCCTGGAGAGTCCTGAGACCCAGTACTTC
CASSLILESPETQYF
>TRBV6-5|TRBJ2-7|TRBD2|-
TGTGCCAGCAGGCCCCTAGCGGGAAGCTCCTACGAGCAGTACTTC
CASRPLAGSSYEQYF
>TRBV30|TRBJ2-2|TRBD1|-
TGTGCCTGGAGGACAGGGGACACCGGGGAGCTGTTTTTT
CAWRTGDTGELFF
>TRBV5-1|TRBJ1-5|-|-
TGCGCCAGCAGCTTGGGTTGGGGCTCGGAGCCCCAGCATTTT
CASSLGWGSEPQHF
>TRBV19|TRBJ2-7|-|once
TGTGCCAGTAGTATTAGAACAGATGGCTACGAGCAGTACTTC
CASSIRTDGYEQYF
>TRBV7-6|TRBJ1-1|-|-
TGTGCCAGCAGCAGCTTATCCACTGAAGCTTTCTTT
CASSSLSTEAFF
>TRBV4-3|TRBJ2-3|-|-
TGCGCCAGCAGCCAAGATACGGGAGAAATCACAGATACGCAGTATTTT
CASSQDTGEITDTQYF
>TRBV2|TRBJ2-5|-|-
TGTGCCAGCGGAAAGGAACACTCCGGGGAGACCCAGTACTTC
CASGKEHSGETQYF
>TRBV7-3|TRBJ2-3|TRBD2|-
TGTGCCAGCAGCTTGGCTGGAGCGGGGGGGCCAACAGATACGCAGTATTTT
CASSLAGAGGPTDTQYF
>TRBV27|TRBJ1-2|TRBD1|-
TGTGCCAGCAGTTACCGACAGGGGGCGGATCGCTACACCTTC
CASSYRQGADRYTF
>TRBV28|TRBJ1-4|TRBD1|-
TGTGCCAGCAGTTTTACAGGGGACGGTGAAAAACTGTTTTTT
CASSFTGDGEKLFF
>TRBV7-2|TRBJ1-3|TRBD1|-
TGTGCCAGCAGCTTGACAGGGGGCTCTGGAAACACCATATATTTT
CASSLTGGSGNTIYF
>TRBV5-4|TRBJ2-3|TRBD2|few
TGTGCCAGCAGCTTTGCGGGGGGCCTGGCAGATACGCAGTATTTT
CASSFAGGLADTQYF
>TRBV29-1|TRBJ2-4|TRBD2|once
TGCAGCGCCTCCCCTCGGGCGGGAGCCAAAAACAGTCAGTACTTC
CSASPRAGAKNSQYF
>TRBV29-1|TRBJ1-3|-|-
TGCAGCGTTGAAGCCTCTAGCTCTGGAAACACCATATATTTT
CSVEASSSGNTIYF
>TRBV27|TRBJ2-7|TRBD1|-
TGTGCCAGCAGTCGGACAGGGGGGGGGTACGAGCAGTACTTC
CASSRTGGGYEQYF
>TRBV5-1|TRBJ2-2|TRBD1|-
TGCGCCAGCAGCTGGGATAAGACAGGGGGCGCGAACACCGGGGAGCTGTTTTTT
CASSWDKTGGANTGELFF
>TRBV15|TRBJ1-4|TRBD1|-
TGTGCCACCAGTCCTAGACAGGGCGGTCGATTTGATGAAAAACTGTTTTTT
CATSPRQGGRFDEKLFF
>TRBV9|TRBJ2-3|-|-
TGTGCCAGCAGCGTAAATGATCAGGGGCCCATAGATACGCAGTATTTT
CASSVNDQGPIDTQYF
>TRBV14|TRBJ2-1|TRBD1|-
TGTGCCAGCAGCCCAGGGTGGACAGGGGGAAGCAATGAGCAGTTCTTC
CASSPGWTGGSNEQFF
>TRBV14|TRBJ1-5|-|-
TGTGCCAGCAGCCAAGATTTGGCAGGGGTACTGCATTTT
CASSQDLAGVLHF
>TRBV9|TRBJ2-1|TRBD2|-
TGTGCCAGCAGCGTAGCAGTAGCGGGGGCCCCGGATGAGCAGTTCTTC
CASSVAVAGAPDEQFF
>TRBV4-3|TRBJ2-7|TRBD2|-
TGCGCCAGCAGCCAAGGTTGGGGGGAAGCGGGGGGCATTGGCGAGCAGTACTTC
CASSQGWGEAGGIGEQYF
>TRBV15|TRBJ1-6|-|-
TGTGCCACCAGCAGTTGGGCGTCCTATAATTCACCCCTCCACTTT
CATSSWASYNSPLHF
>TRBV7-2|TRBJ1-2|-|-
TGTGCCAGCAGCTTTAGCTCCTATGGCTACACCTTC
CASSFSSYGYTF
>TRBV27|TRBJ2-1|-|once
TGTGCCAGCAGTTTGTCCCCAGGGGTCTTTGACAGTGAGCAGTTCTTC
CASSLSPGVFDSEQFF
>TRBV9|TRBJ2-7|-|-
TGTGCCAGCAGCGAAGGGGCGGCCTCCTCCTACGAGCAGTACTTC
CASSEGAASSYEQYF
>TRBV19|TRBJ1-4|TRBD1|-
TGTGCCAGTAGTCGGGACAGGGGGCATAATGAAAAACTGTTTTTT
CASSRDRGHNEKLFF
>TRBV28|TRBJ1-2|TRBD1|-
TGTGCCAGCAGTTACCCAGGGGGGAGAAACTATGGCTACACCTTC
CASSYPGGRNYGYTF
>TRBV5-6|TRBJ2-7|-|-
TGTGCCAGCAGCTTTACCCCGGCCGGAGGATACGAGCAGTACTTC
CASSFTPAGGYEQYF
>TRBV19|TRBJ1-2|TRBD1|once
TGTGCCAGTAGCCTAATACAGGGGGCGAACTATGGCTACACCTTC
CASSLIQGANYGYTF
>TRBV28|TRBJ1-6|TRBD1|-
TGTGCCAGCAGTCCCTGGGACAGGGGATCGGGGTCACCCCTCCACTTT
CASSPWDRGSGSPLHF
>TRBV6-1|TRBJ2-3|-|-
TGTGCCAGCAGCCCGAACGGGGGGCTGACAGATACGCAGTATTTT
CASSPNGGLTDTQYF
>TRBV7-9|TRBJ2-1|TRBD2|-
TGTGCCAGCTACGGACTAGCGGGACCCAATGAGCAGTTCTTC
CASYGLAGPNEQFF
>TRBV9|TRBJ2-7|-|-
TGTGCCAGCAGTACACGGGACACCGGCTACGAGCAGTACTTC
CASSTRDTGYEQYF
>TRBV2|TRBJ2-1|TRBD1|-
TGTGCCAGCACCCGGGACAGGGGCAACTACAATGAGCAGTTCTTC
CASTRDRGNYNEQFF
>TRBV6-1|TRBJ1-3|-|-
TGTGCCAGCAGTAAACAGGGATCTGGAAACACCATATATTTT
CASSKQGSGNTIYF
>TRBV7-8|TRBJ2-7|TRBD2|-
TGTGCCAGCAGCCAAGGACTAGCGGGGGTTGCCTACGAGCAGTACTTC
CASSQGLAGVAYEQYF
>TRBV12-2|TRBJ2-7|-|-
TGTGCAAGTCGCTTAGTAATCAGCTCCTACGAGCAGTACTTC
CASRLVISSYEQYF
>TRBV29-1|TRBJ2-3|TRBD1|-
TGCAGCGTTGGGGACAGGGGAGCAGATACGCAGTATTTT
CSVGDRGADTQYF
>TRBV7-9|TRBJ2-1|TRBD2|-
TGTGCCAGCAGCTGGAGGGGAGGGCCCTACAATGAGCAGTTCTTC
CASSWRGGPYNEQFF
>TRBV5-4|TRBJ2-7|-|-
TGTGCCAGCAGCTTGGTGGTGGGAGGTCGGGGCGAGCAGTACTTC
CASSLVVGGRGEQYF
>TRBV27|TRBJ1-6|TRBD1|-
TGTGCCAGCAGTCCGACAGGGCGTGATTCACCCCTCCACTTT
CASSPTGRDSPLHF
>TRBV25-1|TRBJ2-5|TRBD2|few
TGTGCCACCTGGGATAGCGGGGAGACCCAGTACTTC
CATWDSGETQYF
>TRBV6-1|TRBJ2-5|TRBD2|few
TGTGCCAGCAGTCCCGGGACTAGCGAAGAGACCCAGTACTTC
CASSPGTSEETQYF
>TRBV5-1|TRBJ2-5|TRBD2|-
TGCGCCAGCAGCTTGAAACGGGGGGAAGAGACCCAGTACTTC
CASSLKRGEETQYF
>TRBV12-5|TRBJ2-1|TRBD1|-
TGTGCTAGTGGTTCTGGACAGGGTGAGCTTTCGAGGCAGTTCTTC
CASGSGQGELSRQFF
>TRBV28|TRBJ1-6|TRBD1|-
TGTGCCAGCAGCACCAAACAGGGGTATTCACCCCTCCACTTT
CASSTKQGYSPLHF
>TRBV21-1|TRBJ1-1|-|-
TGTGCCAGCAGCAGCTCCCCGGACAGTCCCACTGAAGCTTTCTTT
CASSSSPDSPTEAFF
>TRBV25-1|TRBJ2-3|TRBD2|-
TGTGCCAGCAGTGAATTCACTAGCGGGGGAGATACGCAGTATTTT
CASSEFTSGGDTQYF
>TRBV18|TRBJ1-1|-|-
TGTGCCAGCTCACTGGTGGTGTCAGGGAACACTGAAGCTTTCTTT
CASSLVVSGNTEAFF
>TRBV30|TRBJ1-1|-|-
TGTGCCTGGGCGCCCTACACTGAAGCTTTCTTT
CAWAPYTEAFF
>TRBV11-3|TRBJ2-1|TRBD2|-
TGTGCCAGCTCCCTTAGCGGGGATGAGCAGTTCTTC
CASSLSGDEQFF
>TRBV7-2|TRBJ2-1|TRBD2|-
TGTGCCAGCAGATACCCGGGACTAGGTCCGGATGAGCAGTTCTTC
CASRYPGLGPDEQFF
>TRBV11-3|TRBJ2-7|-|-
TGTGCCAGCAGCTTACGGGACTACGAGCAGTACTTC
CASSLRDYEQYF